This TCR beta chain was retrieved from a study of CXCR3-negative and CXCR3-positive naive CD8 T cells. Researchers prepared the TRB cDNA libraries using 5' RACE with UMI labels. Reprocessing the 5' RACE reads, TCRdb reports a single entry for every CDR3 protein and omits DNA. The sample table includes under 75,000 distinct CDR3 sequences. Findings and limits, study-wide: Similar TRBV-TRBJ usage was seen in naive cells (both CXCR3-negative and CXCR3-positive), but memory cells differed. Diversity was high in both naive subsets and much lower in memory cells.

CD45RO-CCR7+CD27+CD95- characterized naive CD8+ T cells. As regards this clonotype: Its antigen is unidentified.

CDR3 length equals 15 residues. Germline values: CDR1 MDHEN, CDR2 SYDVKM. The receptor comes from a human donor in good health. Some clones in this sample may be carry-over from other donors' samples. The chain combines TRBV28 with TRBJ2-1. The sample was naive CXCR3- CD8+ T cells from blood. Subset meaning: CD45RO-CCR7+CD27+CD95- naive CD8+ T cells lacking CXCR3 (TNR3-). CDR3 amino acids: CASSWEVASYNEQFF.